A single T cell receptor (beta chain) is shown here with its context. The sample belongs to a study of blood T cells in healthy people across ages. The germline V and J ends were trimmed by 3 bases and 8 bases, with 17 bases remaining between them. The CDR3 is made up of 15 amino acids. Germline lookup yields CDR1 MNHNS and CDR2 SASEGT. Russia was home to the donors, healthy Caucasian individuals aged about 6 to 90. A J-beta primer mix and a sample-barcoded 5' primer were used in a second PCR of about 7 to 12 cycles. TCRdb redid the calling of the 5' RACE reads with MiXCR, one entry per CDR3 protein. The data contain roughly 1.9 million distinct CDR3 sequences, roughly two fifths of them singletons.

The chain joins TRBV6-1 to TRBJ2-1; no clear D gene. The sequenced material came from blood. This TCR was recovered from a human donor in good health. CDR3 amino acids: CASSEAGKRYDEQFF. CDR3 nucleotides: TGTGCCAGCAGTGAGGCAGGAAAGAGGTACGATGAGCAGTTCTTC.